This note documents a single T cell receptor beta chain sequence. Its antigen target is currently unknown. One end of the junction varies from germline; a read error may be responsible. The method behind the library was multiplex PCR. The instrument given in TCRdb is Illumina HiSeq 2500. Following protocols modified from ARM-PCR, the researchers constructed TCRbeta libraries through three rounds of nested PCR with primers (Table S4). Before sequencing, PCR products of 200-500 bp were cut from the gel and purified using the QIAquick gel extraction kit. In the original analysis: Trimmomatic was used to clean the reads, FLASH merged the cleaned reads into complete CDR3 sequences, and MiTCR assigned the sequences to V(D)J germline segments. Clonal diversity was computed as the inverse Simpson's index with VDJtools. In-frame sequences without a premature stop codon were defined as productive reads. In-frame beta chains were kept once TCRdb had trimmed the public reads at Q25 with fastp and called clones with MiXCR. Each CDR3 protein gets just one entry, which takes the most common genes and DNA from the rows behind it. Here the V and J calls rest on TCRdb's processing, not on the authors' analysis. Within this sample are approximately 80,000 distinct CDR3 sequences, with 80% to 90% of them counted one time only. The ten largest clones represent 40% to 65% of the sample.

The sample belongs to a study of tumor and adjacent non-tumor tissue in lung cancer (dated by TCRdb to 2016 to 2019). Looking at the study overall: Of the cohort, 11 to 12 patients had adenocarcinoma, 2 had squamous cell carcinoma and 1 had small cell lung cancer. A total of roughly 120,000,000 productive TCRbeta reads were generated by sequencing, corresponding to an average of about 4 million reads per sample. The roughly 15 enrolled patients, of whom some ten were men and 5 were women, were aged roughly 30 to 85 years and were diagnosed with TNM stage I to III disease. Using bulk TCRbeta repertoires from over twelve lung cancer patients, the study set lung tumor tissue side by side with matched distant non-tumor lung tissue. More than 25 paired specimens, one tumor and one normal lung sample per patient, were profiled by TCRbeta CDR3 sequencing.

RNA was isolated from bulk, unsorted tissue, and RNA quality was assessed with a NanoDrop ND-1000 and an Agilent 2100. For the normal lung samples, distant non-tumor tissue was collected more than 3 cm away from the tumor edge. Newly diagnosed lung cancer patients without prior chemotherapy who had been admitted for thoracic surgery in China between August and November 2014 were enrolled as donors. Patients with previous radiotherapy or chemotherapy, or with another concurrent cancer, were excluded from the study. Surgical tissue pieces of roughly 1-2.2 cm3 were preserved in RNAlater solution and stored at -80 °C until use. CDR1 SQVTM and CDR2 ANQGSEA were looked up in the germline V gene. From the cysteine up to the phenylalanine, the CDR3 has a length of 14 residues. Only the CDR3 part of the read is kept: 42 bases, read in frame from the first base. On the study overall, not on this receptor specifically: TCR diversity was significantly higher in younger patients, and greater tumor TCR diversity was associated with shorter overall survival and shorter disease-free survival. Because peripheral blood was not sequenced, blood TCRbeta repertoires in the lung cancer patients of the study were not examined. The sequencing platform is not named in the methods, and unique molecular identifiers are not mentioned. Only about 16 patients were included in the cohort, and the need for larger samples and more detailed clinical data was noted by the authors. In normal lung, the top 100 clones accounted for a significantly larger cumulative share of the repertoire than in tumor tissue. TCR diversity (inverse Simpson) was significantly higher in tumor than in normal lung tissue (approximately 400 vs 170, P = 0.0075, Mann-Whitney U test).

Recombination joined TRBV29-1 with TRBJ2-7, with 10 middle bases fitting TRBD1. The sequencing sample was made of distant non-tumor lung tissue. The receptor's source is a man aged 55 to 69 with non-small cell lung cancer. The nucleotides are TGCGGCGTTGATGGGACAGGGGTAGGCTACGAGCACTACTTC. This is translated as CGVDGTGVGYEHYF.